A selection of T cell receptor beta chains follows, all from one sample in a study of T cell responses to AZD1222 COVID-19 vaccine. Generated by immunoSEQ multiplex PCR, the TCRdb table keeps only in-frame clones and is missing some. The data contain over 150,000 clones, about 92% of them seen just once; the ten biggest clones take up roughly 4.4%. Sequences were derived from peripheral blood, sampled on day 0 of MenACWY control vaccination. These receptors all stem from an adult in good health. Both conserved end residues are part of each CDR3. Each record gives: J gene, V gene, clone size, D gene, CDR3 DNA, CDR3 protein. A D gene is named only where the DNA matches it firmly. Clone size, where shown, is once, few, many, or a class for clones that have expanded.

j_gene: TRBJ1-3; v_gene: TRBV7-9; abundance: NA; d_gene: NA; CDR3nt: TGTGCCAGCAGCAACGTCCCCGGGTCTGGGCACTCTGGAAACACCATATATTTT; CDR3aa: CASSNVPGSGHSGNTIYF
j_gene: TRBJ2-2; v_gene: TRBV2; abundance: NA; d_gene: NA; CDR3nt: TGTGCCAGCAGTGAAGAAGGGATTGGCACCGGGGAGCTGTTTTTT; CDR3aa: CASSEEGIGTGELFF
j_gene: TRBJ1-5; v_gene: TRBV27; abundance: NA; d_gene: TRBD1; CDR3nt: TGTGCCAGCACGCCCGGGACAGGGAATCAGCCCCAGCATTTT; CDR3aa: CASTPGTGNQPQHF
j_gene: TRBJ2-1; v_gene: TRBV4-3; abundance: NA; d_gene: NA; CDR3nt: TGCGCCAGCAGTCAAGCCAGGGTCCCCTACAATGAGCAGTTCTTC; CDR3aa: CASSQARVPYNEQFF
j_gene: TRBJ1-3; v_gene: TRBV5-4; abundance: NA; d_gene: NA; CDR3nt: TGTGCCAGCAGCTTGGGGCACTCTGGAAACACCATATATTTT; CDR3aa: CASSLGHSGNTIYF
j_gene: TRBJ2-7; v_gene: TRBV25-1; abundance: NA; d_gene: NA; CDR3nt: TGTGCCAGCAGTGAATATATTACGGGAGTGGACGAGCAGTACTTC; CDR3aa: CASSEYITGVDEQYF
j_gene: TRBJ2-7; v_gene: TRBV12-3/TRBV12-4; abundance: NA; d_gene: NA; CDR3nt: TGTGCCAGCAGCCCGGGCCTCCCGTCCGAGCAGTACTTC; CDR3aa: CASSPGLPSEQYF
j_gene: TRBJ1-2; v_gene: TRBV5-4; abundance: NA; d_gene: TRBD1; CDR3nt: TGTGCCAGCAGCTTGATGGGGGACAGCTATGGCTACACCTTC; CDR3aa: CASSLMGDSYGYTF
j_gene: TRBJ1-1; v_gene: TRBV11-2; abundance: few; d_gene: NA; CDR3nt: TGTGCCAGCGGTGGACAGTGGAGCACTGAAGCTTTCTTT; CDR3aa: CASGGQWSTEAFF
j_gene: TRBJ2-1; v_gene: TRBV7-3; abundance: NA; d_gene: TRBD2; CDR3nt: TGTGCCAGCAGCGCCCGACTAGCGGAGTACAATGAGCAGTTCTTC; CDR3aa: CASSARLAEYNEQFF
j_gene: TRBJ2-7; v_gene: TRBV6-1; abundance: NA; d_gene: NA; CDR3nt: TGTGCCAGCAGTGAGACCCGGGGGCCCCTTGGGTCCTACGAGCAGTACTTC; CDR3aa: CASSETRGPLGSYEQYF
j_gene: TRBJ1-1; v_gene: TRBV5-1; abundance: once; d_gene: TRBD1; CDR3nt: TGCGCCAGCAGCTACTATTATGACAGGGACCGCACTGAAGCTTTCTTT; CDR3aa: CASSYYYDRDRTEAFF
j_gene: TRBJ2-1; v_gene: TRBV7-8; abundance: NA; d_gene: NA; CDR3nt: TGTGCCAGCAGCTTAGCCTTACAAATCAATGAGCAGTTCTTC; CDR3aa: CASSLALQINEQFF
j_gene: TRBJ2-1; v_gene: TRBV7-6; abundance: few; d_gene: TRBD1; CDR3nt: TGTGCCAGCAGCTTAGCGGCAGGTAGGGACAGACCTAACAATGAGCAGTTCTTC; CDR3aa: CASSLAAGRDRPNNEQFF
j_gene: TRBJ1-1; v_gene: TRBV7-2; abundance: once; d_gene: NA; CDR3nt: TGTGCCAGCAGCTTTCAGTGGGGCACTGAAGCTTTCTTT; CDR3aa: CASSFQWGTEAFF
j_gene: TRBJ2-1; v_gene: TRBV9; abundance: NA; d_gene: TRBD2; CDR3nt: TGTGCCAGCAGCGGCACTAGCGGGAATTACAATGAGCAGTTCTTC; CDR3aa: CASSGTSGNYNEQFF
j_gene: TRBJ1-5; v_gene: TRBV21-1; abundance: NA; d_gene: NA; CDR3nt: TGTGCCAGCAGTCAAGATGGGACAGGGTATCAGCCCCAGCATTTT; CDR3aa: CASSQDGTGYQPQHF
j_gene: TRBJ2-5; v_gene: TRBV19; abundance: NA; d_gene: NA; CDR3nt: TGTGCCAGTAGTATGAGAGCGAACCAAGAGACCCAGTACTTC; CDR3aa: CASSMRANQETQYF
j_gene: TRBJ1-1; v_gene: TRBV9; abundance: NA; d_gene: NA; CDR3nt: TGTGCCAGCAGCGTAGGTGGGAACCCAAGTATGAACACTGAAGCTTTCTTT; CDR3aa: CASSVGGNPSMNTEAFF
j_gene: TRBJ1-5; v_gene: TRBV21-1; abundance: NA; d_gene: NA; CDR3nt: TGTGCCAGCGGGGGGGACGTGCGGAGCAATCAGCCCCAGCATTTT; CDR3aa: CASGGDVRSNQPQHF
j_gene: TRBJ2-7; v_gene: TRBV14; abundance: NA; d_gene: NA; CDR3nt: TGTGCCAGCAGCCAAGTTTATGGGGCTGGAGAGCAGTACTTC; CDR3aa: CASSQVYGAGEQYF
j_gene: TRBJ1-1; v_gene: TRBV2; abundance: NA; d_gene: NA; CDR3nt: TGTGCCAGCAGACAGGGAGTCACTGAAGCTTTCTTT; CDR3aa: CASRQGVTEAFF
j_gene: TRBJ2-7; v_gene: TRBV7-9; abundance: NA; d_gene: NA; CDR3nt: TGTGCCAGCGTCGGGAACTACGAGCAGTACTTC; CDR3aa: CASVGNYEQYF
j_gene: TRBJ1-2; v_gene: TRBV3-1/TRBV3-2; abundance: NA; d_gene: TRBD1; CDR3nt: TGTGCCAGCAGCCAAGTTGGGACAGGGGATAGAGGCTACACCTTC; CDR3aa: CASSQVGTGDRGYTF
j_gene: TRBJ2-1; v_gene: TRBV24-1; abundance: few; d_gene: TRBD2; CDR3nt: TGTGCCACCAGTGACCACAATAGCGGGAGAAGGGAGAGCGAGCAGTTCTTC; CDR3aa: CATSDHNSGRRESEQFF
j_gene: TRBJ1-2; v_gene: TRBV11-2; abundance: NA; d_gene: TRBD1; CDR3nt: TGTGCCAGCAGCTTAGGGGCAGGGGGCAAATTTGGCTACACCTTC; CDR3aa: CASSLGAGGKFGYTF
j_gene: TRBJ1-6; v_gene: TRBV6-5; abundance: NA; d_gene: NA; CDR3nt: TGTGCCAGCTGGGGGGTTCGAGATAATTCACCCCTCCACTTT; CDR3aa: CASWGVRDNSPLHF
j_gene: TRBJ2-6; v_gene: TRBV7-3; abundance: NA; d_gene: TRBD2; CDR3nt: TGTGCCAGCAGCTTGGCTAGCGGGACCTCTGGGGCCAACGTCCTGACTTTC; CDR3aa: CASSLASGTSGANVLTF
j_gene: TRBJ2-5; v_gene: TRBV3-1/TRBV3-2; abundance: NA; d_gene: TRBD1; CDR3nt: TGTGCCAGCAGCCTTGCCGGGACAGGGCAACAAGAGACCCAGTACTTC; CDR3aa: CASSLAGTGQQETQYF
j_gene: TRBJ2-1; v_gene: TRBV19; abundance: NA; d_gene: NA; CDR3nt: TGTGCCAGTAGTATAGCTGGATCCCAGCTTGTCTACAATGAGCAGTTCTTC; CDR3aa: CASSIAGSQLVYNEQFF
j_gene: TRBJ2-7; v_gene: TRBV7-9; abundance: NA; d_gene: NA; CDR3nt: TGTGCCAGCAGCTTGAACCGGTCCTACGAGCAGTACTTC; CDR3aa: CASSLNRSYEQYF
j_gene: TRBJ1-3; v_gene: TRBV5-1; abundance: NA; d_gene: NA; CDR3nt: TGCGCCAGCAGCTTGGCGGGGAAAGGAAACACCATATATTTT; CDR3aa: CASSLAGKGNTIYF
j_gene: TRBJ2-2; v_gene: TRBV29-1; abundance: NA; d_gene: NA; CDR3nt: TGCAGCGTTGCTCCGTACACCGGGGAGCTGTTTTTT; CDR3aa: CSVAPYTGELFF
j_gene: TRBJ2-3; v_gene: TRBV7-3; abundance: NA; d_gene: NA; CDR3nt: TGTGCCAGCAGCTTATGGGGAGATACGCAGTATTTT; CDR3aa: CASSLWGDTQYF
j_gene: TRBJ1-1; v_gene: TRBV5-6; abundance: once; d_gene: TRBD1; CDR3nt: TGTGCCAGCAGCCGGACAGGGGGCGCCTCTGAAGCTTTCTTT; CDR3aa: CASSRTGGASEAFF
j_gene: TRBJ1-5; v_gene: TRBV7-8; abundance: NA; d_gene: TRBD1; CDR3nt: TGTGCCAGCAGCCCGCCGACGGGACAGGGGGCAACTCAGCCCCAGCATTTT; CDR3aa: CASSPPTGQGATQPQHF
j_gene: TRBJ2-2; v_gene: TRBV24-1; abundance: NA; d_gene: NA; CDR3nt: TGTGCCACCAGTGACTTGCAGGGGTCCAACACCGGGGAGCTGTTTTTT; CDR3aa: CATSDLQGSNTGELFF
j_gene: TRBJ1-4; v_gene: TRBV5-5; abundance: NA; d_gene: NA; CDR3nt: TGTGCCAGCAGCATAGGGCAAGGTCGGGAAAAACTGTTTTTT; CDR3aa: CASSIGQGREKLFF
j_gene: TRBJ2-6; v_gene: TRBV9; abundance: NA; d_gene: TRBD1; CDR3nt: TGTGCCAGCAGCTTCGACAGGGGGGCAGGTGGGGCCAACGTCCTGACTTTC; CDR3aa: CASSFDRGAGGANVLTF
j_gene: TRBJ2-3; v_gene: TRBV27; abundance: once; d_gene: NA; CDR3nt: TGTGCCAGCAGAGGCTTAAGCACAGATACGCAGTATTTT; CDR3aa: CASRGLSTDTQYF
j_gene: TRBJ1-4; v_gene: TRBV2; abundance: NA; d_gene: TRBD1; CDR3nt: TGTGCCAGCAGTGAGAGGTCAGGGGGTTCAACTAATGAAAAACTGTTTTTT; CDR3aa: CASSERSGGSTNEKLFF
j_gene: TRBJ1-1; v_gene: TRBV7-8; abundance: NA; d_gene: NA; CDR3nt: TGTGCCAGCAGCAAGGCTAGAAACACTGAAGCTTTCTTT; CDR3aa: CASSKARNTEAFF